This TCR beta chain emerged from a study of cytomegalovirus exposure and HLA in healthy donors. Using immunoSEQ multiplex PCR, the repertoire was profiled, and TCRdb retains in-frame clones only, with some absent. The top ten hold 10% of the sample, which has under 200,000 clones, about nine tenths seen once. These donors were members of the roughly 120-subject validation cohort, a group separate from the approximately 670-subject first cohort. On this clone itself: What it binds is not known.

Findings and limits, study-wide: Reports credit the classifier with highly specific, highly sensitive diagnosis of cytomegalovirus status. Within the 120 or so validation repertoires, first-cohort TCR clusters tended to co-occur, according to a later analysis.

CDR1 MDHEN and CDR2 SYDVKM come from the germline V gene. The ends were cut back, 5 bases at V and 2 bases at J, with 19 bases in the middle. This CDR3 is 16 amino acids long. The chain has TRBV28 and TRBJ2-7, with a possible D match to TRBD1 (5 bases). This TCR was recovered from a woman aged 18-29 years in good health and CMV-seropositive. Input material: PBMCs. DNA of the CDR3: TGTGCCAGCAGTCCCGGTGGTTTACAGGTTACCTACGAGCAGTACTTC. It encodes CASSPGGLQVTYEQYF. The full variable domain, its missing parts supplied by reference TRBV28 and TRBJ2-7, is DVKVTQSSRYLVKRTGEKVFLECVQDMDHENMFWYRQDPGLGLRLIYFSYDVKMKEKGDIPEGYSVSREKKERFSLILESASTNQTSMYLCASSPGGLQVTYEQYFGPGTRLTVT.